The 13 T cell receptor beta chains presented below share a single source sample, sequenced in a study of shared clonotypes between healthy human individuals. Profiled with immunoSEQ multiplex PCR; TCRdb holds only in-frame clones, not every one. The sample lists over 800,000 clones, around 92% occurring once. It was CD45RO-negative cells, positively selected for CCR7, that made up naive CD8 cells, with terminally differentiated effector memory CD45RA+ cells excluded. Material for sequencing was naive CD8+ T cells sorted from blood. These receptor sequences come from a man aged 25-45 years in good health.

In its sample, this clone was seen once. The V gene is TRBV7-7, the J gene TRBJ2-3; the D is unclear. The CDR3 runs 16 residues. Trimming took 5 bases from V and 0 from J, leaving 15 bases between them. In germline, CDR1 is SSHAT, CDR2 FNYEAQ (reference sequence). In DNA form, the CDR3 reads TGTGCCAGCAGCCCCACCTTCGGTACTAGCACAGATACGCAGTATTTT. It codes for CASSPTFGTSTDTQYF.

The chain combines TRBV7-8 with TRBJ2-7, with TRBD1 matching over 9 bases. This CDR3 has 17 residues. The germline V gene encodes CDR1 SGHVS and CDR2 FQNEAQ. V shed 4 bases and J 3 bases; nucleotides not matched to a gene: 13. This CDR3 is CASSSRYRDRAHYEQYF. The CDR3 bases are TGTGCCAGCAGCTCGCGATACCGGGACAGGGCACACTACGAGCAGTACTTC. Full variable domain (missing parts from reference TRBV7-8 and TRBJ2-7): GAGVSQSPRYKVAKRGQDVALRCDPISGHVSLFWYQQALGQGPEFLTYFQNEAQLDKSGLPSDRFFAERPEGSVSTLKIQRTQQEDSAVYLCASSSRYRDRAHYEQYFGPGTRLTVT.

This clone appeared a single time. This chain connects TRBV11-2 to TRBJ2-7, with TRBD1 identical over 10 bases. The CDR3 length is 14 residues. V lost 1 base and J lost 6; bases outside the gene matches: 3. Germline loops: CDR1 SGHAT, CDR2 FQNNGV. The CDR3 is CASSLGQGASEQYF. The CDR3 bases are TGTGCCAGCAGCTTAGGACAGGGGGCAAGCGAGCAGTACTTC.

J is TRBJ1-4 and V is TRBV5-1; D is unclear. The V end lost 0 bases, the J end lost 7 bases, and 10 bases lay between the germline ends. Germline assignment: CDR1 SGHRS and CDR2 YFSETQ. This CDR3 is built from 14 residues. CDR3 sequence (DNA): TGCGCCAGCAGCTTGGTAACTCCCGGTGAAAAACTGTTTTTT. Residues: CASSLVTPGEKLFF.

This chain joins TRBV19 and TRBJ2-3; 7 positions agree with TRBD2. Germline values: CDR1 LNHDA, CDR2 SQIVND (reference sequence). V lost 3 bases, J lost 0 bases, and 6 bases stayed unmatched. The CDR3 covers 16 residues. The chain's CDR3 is CASSMIAGLSTDTQYF. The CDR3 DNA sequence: TGTGCCAGTAGTATGATAGCGGGCCTAAGCACAGATACGCAGTATTTT. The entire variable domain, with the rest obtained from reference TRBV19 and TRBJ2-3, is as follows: DGGITQSPKYLFRKEGQNVTLSCEQNLNHDAMYWYRQDPGQGLRLIYYSQIVNDFQKGDIAEGYSVSREKKESFPLTVTSAQKNPTAFYLCASSMIAGLSTDTQYFGPGTRLTVL.

The DNA for the CDR3 is TGTGCCAGCAGCCGTCCAACCGGGACAGTTGGAAACACCATATATTTT. Translated, it gives CASSRPTGTVGNTIYF. This sequence joins TRBV28 and TRBJ1-3, with 7 bases fitting TRBD1. V lost 6 bases to trimming and J lost 3 bases; unmatched junction nucleotides: 11. Germline V gene sequence: CDR1 MDHEN, CDR2 SYDVKM. The CDR3 runs 16 residues.

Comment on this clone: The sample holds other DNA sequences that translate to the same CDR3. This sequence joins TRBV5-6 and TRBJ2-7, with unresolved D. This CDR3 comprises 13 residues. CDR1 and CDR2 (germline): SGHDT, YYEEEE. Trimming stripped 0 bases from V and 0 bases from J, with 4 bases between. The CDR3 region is CASSLGSSYEQYF. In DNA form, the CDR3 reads TGTGCCAGCAGCTTGGGCAGCTCCTACGAGCAGTACTTC.

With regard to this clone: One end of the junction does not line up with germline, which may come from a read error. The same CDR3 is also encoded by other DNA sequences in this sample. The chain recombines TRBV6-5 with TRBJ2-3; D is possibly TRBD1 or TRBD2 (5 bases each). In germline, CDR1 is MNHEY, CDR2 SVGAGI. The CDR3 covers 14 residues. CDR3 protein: CASSPSLGEDTQYF. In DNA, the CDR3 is TGTGCCAGCAGTCCGAGCTTGGGGGAAGATACACAGTATTTT.

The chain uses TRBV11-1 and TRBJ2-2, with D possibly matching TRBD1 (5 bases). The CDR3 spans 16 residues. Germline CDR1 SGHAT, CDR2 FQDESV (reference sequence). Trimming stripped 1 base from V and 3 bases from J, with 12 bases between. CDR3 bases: TGTGCCAGCAGCTTAGGTACTGACAGTTACACCGGGGAGCTGTTTTTT. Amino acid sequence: CASSLGTDSYTGELFF.

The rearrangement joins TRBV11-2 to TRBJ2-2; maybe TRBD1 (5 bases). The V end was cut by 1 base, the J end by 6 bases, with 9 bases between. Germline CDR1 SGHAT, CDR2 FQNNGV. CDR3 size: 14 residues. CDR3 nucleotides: TGTGCCAGCAGCTTAGGTAGACAGCCCGGGGAGCTGTTTTTT. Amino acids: CASSLGRQPGELFF.

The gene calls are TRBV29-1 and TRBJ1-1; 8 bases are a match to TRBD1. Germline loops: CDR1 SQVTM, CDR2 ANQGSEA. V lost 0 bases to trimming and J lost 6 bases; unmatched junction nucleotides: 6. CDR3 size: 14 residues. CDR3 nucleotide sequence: TGCAGCGTTGAAGAGACAGGGGTGAGGCCTGAAGCTTTCTTT. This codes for CSVEETGVRPEAFF.

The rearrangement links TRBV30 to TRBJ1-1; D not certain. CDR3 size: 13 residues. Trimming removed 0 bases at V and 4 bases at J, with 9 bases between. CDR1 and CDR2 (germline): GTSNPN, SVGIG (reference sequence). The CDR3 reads CAWSVGSATEAFF. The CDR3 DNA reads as TGTGCCTGGAGTGTGGGGTCCGCCACTGAAGCTTTCTTT. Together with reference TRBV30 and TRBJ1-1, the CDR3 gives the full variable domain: SQTIHQWPATLVQPVGSPLSLECTVEGTSNPNLYWYRQAAGRGLQLLFYSVGIGQISSEVPQNLSASRPQDRQFILSSKKLLLSDSGFYLCAWSVGSATEAFFGQGTRLTVV.

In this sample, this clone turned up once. The CDR3 coding sequence is TGTGCCAGCAGCTTATTCTATGGGGGACCGAATTACGAGCAGTACTTC. The encoded protein is CASSLFYGGPNYEQYF. This chain joins TRBV11-2 and TRBJ2-7; D is tentatively TRBD1 or TRBD2 (5 bases each). Trimming pared 2 bases from V and 4 bases from J, leaving 18 bases between. The germline CDR1 and CDR2 sequences are SGHAT and FQNNGV. The CDR3 is 16 amino acids.